These T cell receptor beta chains were read from a single sample in a study of cytomegalovirus exposure and HLA in healthy donors. Profiled with immunoSEQ multiplex PCR; TCRdb holds only in-frame clones, not every one. The data show about 240,000 clones, just under 80% seen once. The sample was PBMCs. Receptor source: a boy younger than 18 in good health and CMV-seronegative. Both conserved end residues are part of each CDR3. The D gene is left open where the match is weak. Expanded clones are given a class, and other clones once, few, many or no size at all.

J gene: TRBJ2-1
clone size: .
D gene: TRBD2
V gene: TRBV7-8
CDR3 protein: CASSLPKKREGRGNEQFF
CDR3 DNA: TGTGCCAGCAGCTTACCAAAAAAGCGGGAGGGCCGGGGCAATGAGCAGTTCTTC

J gene: TRBJ2-7
clone size: .
D gene: .
V gene: TRBV13
CDR3 protein: CASSPDTGKHEQYF
CDR3 DNA: TGTGCCAGCAGCCCCGATACAGGGAAACACGAGCAGTACTTC

J gene: TRBJ2-1
clone size: .
D gene: .
V gene: TRBV5-1
CDR3 protein: CASSLVAGSYNEQFF
CDR3 DNA: TGCGCCAGCAGCTTGGTAGCAGGGTCCTACAATGAGCAGTTCTTC

J gene: TRBJ1-4
clone size: once
D gene: TRBD1
V gene: TRBV30
CDR3 protein: CAWSVWTGNEKLFF
CDR3 DNA: TGTGCCTGGAGTGTTTGGACAGGGAACGAAAAACTGTTTTTT

J gene: TRBJ1-1
clone size: .
D gene: TRBD1
V gene: TRBV25-1
CDR3 protein: CASSGGQGLLGEAFF
CDR3 DNA: TGTGCCAGCAGTGGTGGACAGGGGCTCTTGGGGGAAGCTTTCTTT

J gene: TRBJ1-3
clone size: few
D gene: TRBD1
V gene: TRBV18
CDR3 protein: CASSPWDSAGNTIYF
CDR3 DNA: TGTGCCAGCTCACCCTGGGACAGCGCTGGAAACACCATATATTTT

J gene: TRBJ2-2
clone size: .
D gene: .
V gene: TRBV19
CDR3 protein: CATVRVAPSNTGELFF
CDR3 DNA: TGTGCCACGGTGCGGGTAGCTCCCTCGAACACCGGGGAGCTGTTTTTT

J gene: TRBJ1-1
clone size: .
D gene: .
V gene: TRBV11-3
CDR3 protein: CASSLDFGDTEAFF
CDR3 DNA: TGTGCCAGCAGCTTAGATTTTGGAGACACTGAAGCTTTCTTT

J gene: TRBJ2-3
clone size: few
D gene: .
V gene: TRBV18
CDR3 protein: CASSPLQSTDTQYF
CDR3 DNA: TGTGCCAGCTCACCACTCCAAAGCACAGATACGCAGTATTTT

J gene: TRBJ1-4
clone size: .
D gene: .
V gene: TRBV4-1
CDR3 protein: CASSQGRATNEKLFF
CDR3 DNA: TGCGCCAGCAGCCAAGGTCGTGCAACTAATGAAAAACTGTTTTTT